This TCR beta chain was observed in a study of spatial heterogeneity in lung cancer. On the study more broadly: The count of detected beta-chain sequences consistently exceeded that of alpha-chain sequences.

Time point defined: sample taken at primary tumor resection. Extraction of whole RNA from tumor, nontumor lung or frozen PBMC preceded unsorted sequencing. Study results and caveats: Counts of expanded alpha and beta TCRs within tumors tracked the tumor nonsynonymous mutation count. About 7.7% of tumor T cells for alpha chains and roughly 12% for beta chains were estimated to be covered.

Germline loops: CDR1 SQVTM, CDR2 ANQGSEA. This CDR3 is built from 12 residues. Carried by each TCR cDNA molecule was a unique molecular identifier. In TCRdb, the 5' RACE reads were re-called with MiXCR into one record per CDR3 protein. Among 7,500 or so distinct CDR3 sequences listed, more than 13% were seen once. About this clonotype itself: Its antigen is undetermined. Its ends do not fully match the called genes, so a read error is possible.

This receptor was identified in a female donor with early-stage non-small cell lung cancer. The sample consisted of lung tumor tissue, taken at surgery. The chain links TRBV29-1 to TRBJ2-1; D uncertain. CDR3 loop: CSVEGTTNEQFF. CDR3 sequence (DNA): TGCAGCGTCGAAGGCACTACGAATGAGCAGTTCTTC.